Following are 23 T cell receptor beta chains from one sample sequenced in a study of shared clonotypes between healthy human individuals. Here immunoSEQ multiplex PCR was the method, and the copy in TCRdb shows in-frame clones only, minus some. The sample includes around 2,000,000 clones, 95% of them seen just once. Input material: naive CD4+ T cells sorted from blood. Indicated subset: CD45RA+ positively selected. The receptors were sampled from a man aged 18 to 30 in good health.

CDR3 sequence: CAISETGSSNEKLFF. As DNA, the CDR3 is TGTGCCATCAGTGAGACAGGGTCCAGTAATGAAAAACTGTTTTTT. The V call is TRBV10-3, the J call TRBJ1-4, with D possibly being TRBD1 (6 bases). Germline loops: CDR1 ENHRY, CDR2 SYGVKD. Trimming removed 2 bases at V and 4 bases at J, with 11 bases between. This CDR3 is 15 amino acids long.

The V and J genes are TRBV30 and TRBJ1-4; perhaps TRBD1 as D (5 bases). Per germline, CDR1 GTSNPN and CDR2 SVGIG (reference sequence). Trimming took off 5 bases at V and 0 bases at J, with 16 bases between the two ends. The CDR3 loop spans 16 amino acids. Here the CDR3 reads CAWHLPSTATNEKLFF. CDR3 in DNA: TGTGCCTGGCACTTGCCTTCGACAGCAACTAATGAAAAACTGTTTTTT.

The genes are TRBV25-1 and TRBJ1-5; D call uncertain. The CDR3 is 16 residues long. The V gene's germline CDR1 is MGHDK and CDR2 SYGVNS. V was cut by 5 bases and J by 2 bases, with 16 bases left in between. DNA for the CDR3: TGTGCCAGCAGTCCAAGCGAGGGAATTGGCAATCAGCCCCAGCATTTT. Its translation: CASSPSEGIGNQPQHF.

V usage is TRBV7-9 and J usage is TRBJ2-6, with no clear D. CDR1 and CDR2 (germline): SEHNR, FQNEAQ (reference sequence). The CDR3 sequence is 19 residues long. V was shortened by 2 bases and J by 0 bases, with 17 bases between the two germline ends. CDR3 in amino acids: CASSLRLGSSLSGANVLTF. The CDR3 DNA reads as TGTGCCAGCAGCTTAAGGTTGGGGTCCTCCCTCTCTGGGGCCAACGTCCTGACTTTC. Filled out from reference TRBV7-9 and TRBJ2-6, the complete variable domain reads DTGVSQNPRHKITKRGQNVTFRCDPISEHNRLYWYRQTLGQGPEFLTYFQNEAQLEKSRLLSDRFSAERPKGSFSTLEIQRTEQGDSAMYLCASSLRLGSSLSGANVLTFGAGSRLTVL.

The chain recombines TRBV7-2 with TRBJ1-5; D is undetermined. CDR1 and CDR2 from the germline V gene are SGHTA and FQGNSA. The length of the CDR3 is 15 residues. The V and J ends lost 2 bases and 1 base respectively, with 9 bases between them. CDR3: CASSLSWLSNQPQHF. As DNA, the CDR3 is TGTGCCAGCAGCTTATCCTGGTTGAGCAATCAGCCCCAGCATTTT.

This rearrangement joins TRBV2 to TRBJ2-5; D gene unclear. Germline V gene data show CDR1 as SNHLY and CDR2 as FYNNEI. The CDR3 extends over 15 amino acids. V dropped 0 bases and J dropped 1 base, with 9 bases sitting between them. The CDR3 reads CASSEAGMLQETQYF. In DNA form, the CDR3 reads TGTGCCAGCAGTGAAGCGGGGATGCTCCAAGAGACCCAGTACTTC.

CDR3 nucleotide sequence: TGTGCCAGCAGCTACAGGGGTACTAGCACAGATACGCAGTATTTT. As protein: CASSYRGTSTDTQYF. The gene calls are TRBV7-8 and TRBJ2-3, with 7 positions matching TRBD1. The CDR3 contains 15 residues. Germline V gene sequence: CDR1 SGHVS, CDR2 FQNEAQ. The trim removed 4 bases at V and 0 bases at J, leaving 4 bases unmatched.

The table lists this clone with a count of one. The V gene is TRBV6-5, the J gene TRBJ2-7; D is perhaps TRBD2 (7 bases). The CDR3 spans 13 residues. Deletions cut 6 bases from V and 2 bases from J, with 11 bases between. CDR1 MNHEY and CDR2 SVGAGI come from the germline V gene. Written as DNA, the CDR3 is TGTGCCAGCAGGGGAGGGACACCCTACGAGCAGTACTTC. Its protein is CASRGGTPYEQYF.

V gene TRBV5-1 combines with J gene TRBJ2-6, with 7 bases fitting TRBD1. V lost 4 bases and J lost 2; bases outside the gene matches: 6. Germline loops: CDR1 SGHRS, CDR2 YFSETQ. The CDR3 runs 16 residues. CDR3 residues: CASSKFTGAGANVLTF. CDR3 bases: TGCGCCAGCAGCAAGTTCACAGGGGCTGGGGCCAACGTCCTGACTTTC.

This sequence joins TRBV7-3 and TRBJ2-1; D unclear. This CDR3 contains 11 residues. Trimming removed 5 bases from V and 9 bases from J, with 8 bases in between. The germline CDR1 and CDR2 sequences are SGHTA and FQGTGA. CDR3 amino acids: CASSDGIEQFF. DNA of the CDR3: TGTGCCAGCAGCGATGGAATTGAGCAGTTCTTC.

The chain combines TRBV18 with TRBJ1-1; D perhaps matches TRBD1 (6 bases). Trimming left V 2 bases short and J 0 bases short, with 10 bases between. The germline CDR1 and CDR2 sequences are KGHSH and LQKENI. CDR3 length equals 15 residues. CDR3 DNA sequence: TGTGCCAGCTCACCATGGGGGGGCATGAACACTGAAGCTTTCTTT. It specifies CASSPWGGMNTEAFF. Full variable domain (outside the CDR3, taken from reference TRBV18 and TRBJ1-1): NAGVMQNPRHLVRRRGQEARLRCSPMKGHSHVYWYRQLPEEGLKFMVYLQKENIIDESGMPKERFSAEFPKEGPSILRIQQVVRGDSAAYFCASSPWGGMNTEAFFGQGTRLTVV.

As regards this clone: Other nucleotide sequences in the sample specify the same CDR3. This chain uses TRBV30 with TRBJ1-5; weak D call: TRBD1 (5 bases). CDR1 is GTSNPN and CDR2 is SVGIG in the germline V gene (reference sequence). Trimming took 2 bases from V and 7 from J, leaving 15 bases between them. The CDR3 has 14 residues. The CDR3 DNA is TGTGCCTGGAGTCCCTCCGGGGGAGGGCAGCCCCAGCATTTT. Translation: CAWSPSGGGQPQHF.

This clone was seen once. Other DNA sequences from this sample encode an identical CDR3 as well. V gene TRBV25-1 combines with J gene TRBJ1-2; D possibly corresponds to TRBD1 (6 bases). The CDR3 has 13 residues. Trimming removed 2 bases at V and 6 bases at J, with 10 bases between. Germline assignment: CDR1 MGHDK and CDR2 SYGVNS. CDR3 sequence reads: CASSEGGRNGYTF. In nucleotides, the CDR3 is TGTGCCAGCAGTGAAGGGGGGCGGAATGGCTACACCTTC.

The V call is TRBV6-5, the J call TRBJ1-2; D is unresolved. Germline V gene sequence: CDR1 MNHEY, CDR2 SVGAGI. This CDR3 has 12 amino acids. The ends were cut back, 4 bases at V and 5 bases at J, with 8 bases in the middle. The CDR3 DNA reads as TGTGCCAGCAGTTTCAAAGATTATGGCTACACCTTC. Translated: CASSFKDYGYTF.

The chain has TRBV5-4 and TRBJ1-4, with 8 bases aligning to TRBD1. With 3 bases clipped from V and 3 bases from J, the junction kept 1 base outside the gene matches. Germline V gene lookup returns CDR1 SGHNT and CDR2 YYREEE (reference sequence). The CDR3 loop spans 14 amino acids. The CDR3 nucleotides are TGTGCCAGCAGCTCGGACAGGGCTAATGAAAAACTGTTTTTT. Amino acids: CASSSDRANEKLFF.

This clone is a singleton in its sample. This chain uses TRBV7-2 with TRBJ2-1; 10 nucleotides line up with TRBD2. Germline CDR1 reads SGHTA; CDR2 reads FQGNSA. V lost 7 bases and J lost 0; bases outside the gene matches: 9. This CDR3 is built from 17 residues. The CDR3 DNA follows: TGTGCCAGCACGGCAACTAGCGGGGTAAGCTCCTACAATGAGCAGTTCTTC. Encoded protein: CASTATSGVSSYNEQFF. Variable domain in full (rest from reference TRBV7-2 and TRBJ2-1): GAGVSQSPSNKVTEKGKDVELRCDPISGHTALYWYRQSLGQGLEFLIYFQGNSAPDKSGLPSDRFSAERTGGSVSTLTIQRTQQEDSAVYLCASTATSGVSSYNEQFFGPGTRLTVL.

The gene calls are TRBV2 and TRBJ1-2; D is ambiguous. The CDR3 runs to 12 residues. The germline CDR1 and CDR2 sequences are SNHLY and FYNNEI. The V end was cut by 5 bases, the J end by 5 bases, with 9 bases between. The CDR3 DNA sequence: TGTGCCAGCAGTATGGAGGGATATGGCTACACCTTC. Translated, it gives CASSMEGYGYTF.

This clone appeared a single time. This sequence joins TRBV7-9 and TRBJ2-5; perhaps D is TRBD1 or TRBD2 (6 bases each). The CDR3 consists of 14 residues. The V end was cut by 7 bases, the J end by 5 bases, with 17 bases between. Germline V CDR1 and CDR2: SEHNR, FQNEAQ (reference sequence). The CDR3 sequence: CASTATGAEETQYF. CDR3 in DNA: TGTGCCAGCACCGCGACGGGGGCCGAGGAGACCCAGTACTTC.

The V call is TRBV6-1, the J call TRBJ2-7; no reliable D call. This CDR3 comprises 15 residues. CDR1 and CDR2 from the germline V gene are MNHNS and SASEGT. Trimming cost V 3 bases and J 1 base, with 13 bases left between them. The CDR3 DNA reads as TGTGCCAGCAGTGACGTTAGGTACGGATCCTACGAGCAGTACTTC. The encoded protein is CASSDVRYGSYEQYF.

The chain has TRBV6-5 and TRBJ1-4; TRBD1 matches at 7 bases. Germline CDR1 reads MNHEY; CDR2 reads SVGAGI. The V segment lost 0 bases and the J segment 6 bases; nucleotides outside the gene matches: 4. The CDR3 extends over 15 amino acids. CDR3 DNA sequence: TGTGCCAGCAGTTACTCCAGACAGGGTTATGAAAAACTGTTTTTT. It translates to CASSYSRQGYEKLFF.

The V call is TRBV10-3, the J call TRBJ1-3; D remains ambiguous. The CDR3 loop spans 13 amino acids. Germline CDR1 ENHRY, CDR2 SYGVKD. V was pared by 10 bases and J by 2 bases, with 12 bases between. The CDR3 spells CATLNSTGNTIYF. CDR3 nucleotide sequence: TGTGCCACCCTTAACAGTACTGGAAACACCATATATTTT.

The V call is TRBV18, the J call TRBJ2-7, with D perhaps TRBD1 or TRBD2 (5 bases each). V dropped 6 bases and J dropped 3 bases, with 18 bases sitting between them. Germline V CDR1 and CDR2: KGHSH, LQKENI. The CDR3 loop spans 15 amino acids. CDR3 sequence (DNA): TGTGCCAGCTCCCCTGAGTGGGACGGACTCTACGAGCAGTACTTC. This codes for CASSPEWDGLYEQYF.

This chain uses TRBV7-6 with TRBJ2-5, with 10 bases matching TRBD2. CDR3 length equals 15 residues. Germline V lookup: CDR1 SGHVS, CDR2 FNYEAQ. The ends lost 2 bases at V and 5 bases at J; junction bases unmatched: 5. This CDR3 is CASSLIEAGGETQYF. CDR3 sequence (DNA): TGTGCCAGCAGCTTAATTGAAGCGGGAGGGGAGACCCAGTACTTC. The full variable domain, completed using reference TRBV7-6 and TRBJ2-5, is GAGVSQSPRYKVTKRGQDVALRCDPISGHVSLYWYRQALGQGPEFLTYFNYEAQQDKSGLPNDRFSAERPEGSISTLTIQRTEQRDSAMYRCASSLIEAGGETQYFGPGTRLLVL.